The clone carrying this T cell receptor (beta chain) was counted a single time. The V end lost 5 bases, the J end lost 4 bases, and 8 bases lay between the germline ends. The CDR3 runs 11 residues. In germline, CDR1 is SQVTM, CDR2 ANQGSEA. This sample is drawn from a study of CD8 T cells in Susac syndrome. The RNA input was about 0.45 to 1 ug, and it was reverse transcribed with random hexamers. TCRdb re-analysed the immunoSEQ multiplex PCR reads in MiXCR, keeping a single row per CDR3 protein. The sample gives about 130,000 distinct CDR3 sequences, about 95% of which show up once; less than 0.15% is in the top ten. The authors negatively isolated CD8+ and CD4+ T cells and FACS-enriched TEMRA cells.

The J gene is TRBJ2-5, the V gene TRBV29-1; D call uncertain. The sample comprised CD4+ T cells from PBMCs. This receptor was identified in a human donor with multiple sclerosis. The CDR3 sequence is CSVSETETQYF. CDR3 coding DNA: TGCAGCGTTTCCGAGACAGAGACCCAGTACTTC. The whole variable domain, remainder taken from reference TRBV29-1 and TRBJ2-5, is SAVISQKPSRDICQRGTSLTIQCQVDSQVTMMFWYRQQPGQSLTLIATANQGSEATYESGFVIDKFPISRPNLTFSTLTVSNMSPEDSSIYLCSVSETETQYFGPGTRLLVL.